This entry is about one T cell receptor beta chain. The antigen remains unidentified. In the PCR, 60 Vbeta and 13 Jbeta primers were used. The data were produced by immunoSEQ multiplex PCR, yet TCRdb's version contains in-frame clones alone and is incomplete. The sample has about 82,000 clones; 60% to 85% are singletons. The data were taken from a study of cytomegalovirus exposure and HLA in healthy donors. General study results and limits: The study designated 164 TCR beta chains cytomegalovirus-associated. Other equally common chains were less clonally expanded than HLA-associated TCR beta chains, a later analysis showed. Reportedly, cytomegalovirus status was diagnosed with high sensitivity and specificity. Most TCR beta V segments were productive about 87% or about 30% of the time in an earlier analysis.

The sequenced material came from PBMCs. This sequence was found in a male donor in good health and CMV-seropositive.

CDR3 in amino acids: CASSSRQNYGYTF. CDR3 DNA sequence: TGTGCCAGCAGTTCCCGACAGAACTATGGCTACACCTTC. The J gene is TRBJ1-2, the V gene TRBV27, with D possibly TRBD1 on 5 matching bases. The germline V and J ends were trimmed by 4 bases and 2 bases, with 8 bases remaining between them. Germline values: CDR1 MNHEY, CDR2 SMNVEV (reference sequence). This CDR3 region has 13 residues.